Shown below are 6 T cell receptor beta chains from a single sample sequenced in a study of T cells in Graves' hyperthyroidism and ophthalmopathy. Researchers took RNA transcripts and amplified the TCR beta CDR3 regions from them. First-round RT-PCR of the TCR CDR3 relied on the HTBI primer set. TCRdb fed the multiplex PCR reads into MiXCR, producing one record per CDR3 protein. The sample yields about 130,000 distinct CDR3 sequences, around 21% seen once. Sequenced sample: blood. The receptors stem from a woman aged 45-60 years with Graves' hyperthyroidism that later progressed to Graves' ophthalmopathy.

The chain is built from TRBV20-1 and TRBJ2-5; TRBD2 matches at 11 bases. Trimming took 3 bases from V and 5 from J; bases not matched to a gene: 17. In germline, CDR1 is DFQATT, CDR2 SNEGSKA (reference sequence). The CDR3 spans 18 residues. CDR3 DNA: TGCAGTGCTAGCGGGTCAACTAGCGGGAGTACGGTTGATGAGACCCAGTACTTC. This encodes CSASGSTSGSTVDETQYF.

The rearrangement joins TRBV2 to TRBJ2-5, with a possible D match to TRBD2 (5 bases). Germline values: CDR1 SNHLY, CDR2 FYNNEI. Trimming pared 5 bases from V and 5 bases from J, leaving 18 bases between. The CDR3 contains 15 residues. As DNA, the CDR3 is TGTGCCAGCAGTCCCATGGCGGACTCTCAGGAGACCCAGTACTTC. It is translated as CASSPMADSQETQYF. Supplemented by reference TRBV2 and TRBJ2-5, the full variable domain reads EPEVTQTPSHQVTQMGQEVILRCVPISNHLYFYWYRQILGQKVEFLVSFYNNEISEKSEIFDDQFSVERPDGSNFTLKIRSTKLEDSAMYFCASSPMADSQETQYFGPGTRLLVL.

This clonotype was picked up many times. V and J are TRBV2 and TRBJ2-1; 7 positions match TRBD2. The CDR3 contains 16 residues. CDR1 is SNHLY and CDR2 is FYNNEI in the germline V gene. The V segment lost 6 bases and the J segment 5 bases; nucleotides outside the gene matches: 13. This CDR3 is CASRRRRTSQDNEQFF. CDR3 coding DNA: TGTGCCAGCAGGAGGAGGCGGACTAGTCAGGACAATGAGCAGTTCTTC.

The table lists this clonotype with many counts. The J gene is TRBJ2-7, the V gene TRBV29-1, with 9 bases matching TRBD1. Germline assignment: CDR1 SQVTM and CDR2 ANQGSEA. The CDR3 runs 13 residues. J gave up 6 bases and V 4 bases, and 7 bases lay outside the gene matches. CDR3 nucleotide sequence: TGCAGCGTTGTGGGACAGGGAGGTGGCGAGCAGTACTTC. It yields the protein CSVVGQGGGEQYF.

Only a few counts were recorded for this clonotype. This chain connects TRBV7-2 to TRBJ2-1; 7 nucleotides line up with TRBD1. This CDR3 region has 13 residues. Germline loops: CDR1 SGHTA, CDR2 FQGNSA. V shed 5 bases and J 6 bases; nucleotides not matched to a gene: 4. This chain's CDR3 is CASSDRVGNEQFF. The CDR3 DNA reads as TGTGCCAGCAGCGACAGGGTCGGCAATGAGCAGTTCTTC. Filled out from reference TRBV7-2 and TRBJ2-1, the complete variable domain reads GAGVSQSPSNKVTEKGKDVELRCDPISGHTALYWYRQSLGQGLEFLIYFQGNSAPDKSGLPSDRFSAERTGGSVSTLTIQRTQQEDSAVYLCASSDRVGNEQFFGPGTRLTVL.

This clonotype was observed at least ten times. The chain links TRBV11-2 to TRBJ2-4; D gene uncertain. CDR1 and CDR2 from the germline V gene are SGHAT and FQNNGV. V was clipped by 4 bases and J by 0 bases, with 7 bases between them. The length of the CDR3 is 14 residues. CDR3 in DNA: TGTGCCAGCAGCTCCCCTTTAGCCAAAAACATTCAGTACTTC. This sequence encodes CASSSPLAKNIQYF.